The clone carrying this TCR beta chain is a singleton in its sample. The germline V and J ends were trimmed by 5 bases and 4 bases, with 9 bases remaining between them. The CDR3 is made up of 13 amino acids. Germline lookup yields CDR1 MNHEY and CDR2 SMNVEV (reference sequence). The sample is drawn from a study of blood T cell repertoires in COVID-19. About the study: Acute and convalescent COVID-19 samples came from the United States, Italy and Spain. Sources were T cells, B-cell-depleted T cells, or PBMCs; the material itself was cDNA or gDNA.

Original data processing: Estimates of nucleated cell counts were drawn from the amplification of reference gene primers. Clones were sequenced by immunoSEQ multiplex PCR, and TCRdb holds only the in-frame ones, with some missing. V and J calls and clone size are those listed in that table; D and trimming were worked out from the DNA. There are about 120,000 clones in the sample; less than 90% occur only once, and around 27% lies in the top ten. This chain links TRBV27 with TRBJ1-5; the D gene is possibly TRBD1 (5 bases). The TCR was taken from a woman over 75 with acute or convalescent COVID-19. The source material was peripheral blood. The CDR3 reads CASSIQVNQPQHF. The CDR3 DNA reads TGTGCCAGCAGTATACAGGTGAATCAGCCCCAGCATTTT.